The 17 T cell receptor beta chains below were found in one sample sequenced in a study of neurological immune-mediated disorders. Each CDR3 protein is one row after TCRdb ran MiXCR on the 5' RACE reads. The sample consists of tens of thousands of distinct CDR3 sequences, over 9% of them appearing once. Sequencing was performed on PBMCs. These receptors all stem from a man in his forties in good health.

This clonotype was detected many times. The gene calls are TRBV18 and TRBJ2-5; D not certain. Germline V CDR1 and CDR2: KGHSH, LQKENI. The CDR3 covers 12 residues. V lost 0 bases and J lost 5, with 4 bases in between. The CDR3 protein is CASSPPGETQYF. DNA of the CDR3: TGTGCCAGCTCACCACCGGGTGAGACCCAGTACTTC.

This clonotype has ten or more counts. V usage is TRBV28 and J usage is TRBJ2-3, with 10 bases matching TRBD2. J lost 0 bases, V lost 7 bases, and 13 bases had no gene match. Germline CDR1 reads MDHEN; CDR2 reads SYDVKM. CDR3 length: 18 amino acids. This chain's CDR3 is CASNLPSGRVESTDTQYF. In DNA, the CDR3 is TGTGCCAGCAACCTTCCCAGCGGGAGGGTAGAAAGCACAGATACGCAGTATTTT.

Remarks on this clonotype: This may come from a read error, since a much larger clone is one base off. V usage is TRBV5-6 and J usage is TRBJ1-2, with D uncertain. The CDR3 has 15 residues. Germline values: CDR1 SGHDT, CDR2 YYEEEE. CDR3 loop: CASSPLSVQGYGHTF. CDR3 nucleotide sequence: TGTGCCAGCAGCCCTCTATCTGTACAAGGCTATGGCCACACCTTC.

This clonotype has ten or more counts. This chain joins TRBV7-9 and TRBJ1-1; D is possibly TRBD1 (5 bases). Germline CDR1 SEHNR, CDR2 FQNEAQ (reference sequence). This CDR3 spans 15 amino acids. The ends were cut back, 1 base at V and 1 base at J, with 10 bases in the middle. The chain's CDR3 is CASSLEEGQNTEAFF. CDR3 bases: TGTGCCAGCAGCTTAGAGGAGGGGCAGAACACTGAAGCTTTCTTT.

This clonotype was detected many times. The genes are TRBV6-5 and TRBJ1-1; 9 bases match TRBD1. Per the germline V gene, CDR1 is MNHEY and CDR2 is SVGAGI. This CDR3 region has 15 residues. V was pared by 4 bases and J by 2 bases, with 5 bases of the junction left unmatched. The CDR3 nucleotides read TGTGCCAGCAGTTCTGTGACAGGGGGTAACACTGAAGCTTTCTTT. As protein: CASSSVTGGNTEAFF.

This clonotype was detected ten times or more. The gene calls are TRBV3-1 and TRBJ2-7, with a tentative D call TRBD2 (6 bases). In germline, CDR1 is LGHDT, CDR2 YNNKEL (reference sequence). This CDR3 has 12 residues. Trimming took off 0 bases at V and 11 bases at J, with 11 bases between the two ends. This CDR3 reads CASSQEGIAEYF. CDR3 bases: TGTGCCAGCAGCCAAGAGGGTATAGCGGAGTACTTC.

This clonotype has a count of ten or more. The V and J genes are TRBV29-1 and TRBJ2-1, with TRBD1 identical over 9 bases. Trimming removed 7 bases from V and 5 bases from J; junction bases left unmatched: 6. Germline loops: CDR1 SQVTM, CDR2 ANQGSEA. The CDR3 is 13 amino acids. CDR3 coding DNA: TGCAGCGATGGGGGACAGGGTGACAATGAGCAGTTCTTC. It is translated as CSDGGQGDNEQFF.

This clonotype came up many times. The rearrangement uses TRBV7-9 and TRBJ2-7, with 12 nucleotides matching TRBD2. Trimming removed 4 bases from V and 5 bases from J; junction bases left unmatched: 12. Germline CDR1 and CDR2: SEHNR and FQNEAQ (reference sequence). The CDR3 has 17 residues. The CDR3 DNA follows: TGTGCCAGCAGCTCTAAGTGGGCTAGCGGGGGGGCGGACGAGCAGTACTTC. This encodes CASSSKWASGGADEQYF.

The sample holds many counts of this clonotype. Written as DNA, the CDR3 is TGTGCCAGCATCCCCGGAGGAGGATATTACTCCTACGAGCAGTACTTC. Translated, it gives CASIPGGGYYSYEQYF. The chain links TRBV28 to TRBJ2-7, with D possibly being TRBD2 (5 bases). Trimming left V 7 bases short and J 0 bases short, with 19 bases between. The germline V gene has CDR1 MDHEN and CDR2 SYDVKM. The CDR3 has 16 residues.

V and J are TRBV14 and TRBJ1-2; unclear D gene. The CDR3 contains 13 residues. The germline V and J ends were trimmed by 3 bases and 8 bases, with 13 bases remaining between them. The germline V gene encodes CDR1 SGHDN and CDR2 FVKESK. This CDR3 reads CASSQVGKGGYTF. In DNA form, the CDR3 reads TGTGCCAGCAGCCAGGTGGGGAAAGGAGGCTACACCTTC.

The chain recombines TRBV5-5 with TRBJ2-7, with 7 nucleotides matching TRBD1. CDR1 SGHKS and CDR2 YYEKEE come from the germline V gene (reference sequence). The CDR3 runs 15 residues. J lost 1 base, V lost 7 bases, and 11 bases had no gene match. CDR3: CASLSTGTESYEQYF. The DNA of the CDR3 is TGTGCCAGCTTGTCTACCGGGACAGAATCCTACGAGCAGTACTTC.

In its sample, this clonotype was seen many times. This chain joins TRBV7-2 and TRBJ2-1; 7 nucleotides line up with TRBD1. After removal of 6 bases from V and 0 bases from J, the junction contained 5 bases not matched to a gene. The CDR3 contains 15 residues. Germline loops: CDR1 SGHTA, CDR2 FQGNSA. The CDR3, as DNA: TGTGCCAGCAGTCGGGACAGCGGCTCCTACAATGAGCAGTTCTTC. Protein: CASSRDSGSYNEQFF. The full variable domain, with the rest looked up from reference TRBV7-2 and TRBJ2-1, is GAGVSQSPSNKVTEKGKDVELRCDPISGHTALYWYRQSLGQGLEFLIYFQGNSAPDKSGLPSDRFSAERTGGSVSTLTIQRTQQEDSAVYLCASSRDSGSYNEQFFGPGTRLTVL.

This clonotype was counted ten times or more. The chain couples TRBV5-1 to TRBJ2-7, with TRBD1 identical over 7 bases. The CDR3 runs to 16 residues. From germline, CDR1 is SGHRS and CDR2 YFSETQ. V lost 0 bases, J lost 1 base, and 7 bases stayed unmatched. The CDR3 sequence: CASSLVQGRLSYEQYF. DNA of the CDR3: TGCGCCAGCAGCTTGGTACAGGGGCGATTATCCTACGAGCAGTACTTC.

CDR3 DNA: TGTGCCCTTCACACAGGGGTGTGGGACACTGAAGCTTTCTTT. Amino acid sequence: CALHTGVWDTEAFF. The chain uses TRBV5-3 and TRBJ1-1; 7 bases align to TRBD1. TRBV5-3 falls under the ORF class, with uncertain function. CDR3 length: 14 amino acids. J lost 3 bases, V lost 10 bases, and 12 bases had no gene match.

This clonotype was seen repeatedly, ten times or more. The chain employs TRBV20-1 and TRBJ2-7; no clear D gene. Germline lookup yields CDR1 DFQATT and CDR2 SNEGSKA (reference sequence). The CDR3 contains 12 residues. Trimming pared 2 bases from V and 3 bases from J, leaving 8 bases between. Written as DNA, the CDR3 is TGCAGTGCTAGAAACAGCCACTACGAGCAGTACTTC. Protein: CSARNSHYEQYF.

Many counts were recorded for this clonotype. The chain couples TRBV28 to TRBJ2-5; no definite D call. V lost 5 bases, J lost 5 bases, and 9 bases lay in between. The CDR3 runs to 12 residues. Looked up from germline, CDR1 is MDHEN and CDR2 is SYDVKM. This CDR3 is CASSGPGETQYF. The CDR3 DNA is TGTGCCAGCAGTGGGCCCGGGGAGACCCAGTACTTC.

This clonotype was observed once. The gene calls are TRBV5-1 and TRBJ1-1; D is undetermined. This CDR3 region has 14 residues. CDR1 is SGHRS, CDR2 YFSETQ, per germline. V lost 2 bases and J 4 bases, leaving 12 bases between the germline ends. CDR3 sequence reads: CASSLYVGSTEAFF. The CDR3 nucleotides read TGCGCCAGCAGCTTATACGTCGGTAGCACTGAAGCTTTCTTT. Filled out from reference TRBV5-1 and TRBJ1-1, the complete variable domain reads KAGVTQTPRYLIKTRGQQVTLSCSPISGHRSVSWYQQTPGQGLQFLFEYFSETQRNKGNFPGRFSGRQFSNSRSEMNVSTLELGDSALYLCASSLYVGSTEAFFGQGTRLTVV.